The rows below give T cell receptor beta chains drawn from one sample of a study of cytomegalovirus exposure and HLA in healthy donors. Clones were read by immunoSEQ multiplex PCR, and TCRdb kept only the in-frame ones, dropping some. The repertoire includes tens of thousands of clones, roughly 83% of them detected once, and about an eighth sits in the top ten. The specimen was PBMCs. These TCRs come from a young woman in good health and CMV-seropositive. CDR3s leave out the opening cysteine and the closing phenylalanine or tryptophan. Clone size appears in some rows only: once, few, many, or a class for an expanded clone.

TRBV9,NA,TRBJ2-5,ASSATGTAWQETQY
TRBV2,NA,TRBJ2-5,ASAWSAETQY
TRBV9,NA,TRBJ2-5,ASSVGTAPRWETQY
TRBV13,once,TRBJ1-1,ASSFQGAGNTEAF
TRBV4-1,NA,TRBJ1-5,ASSVRPGEGNQPQH
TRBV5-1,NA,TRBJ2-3,ASSVGLRTDTQY
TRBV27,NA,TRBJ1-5,ASSAFGSGAQH
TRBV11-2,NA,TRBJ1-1,ASSLGGRGSWMNTEAF
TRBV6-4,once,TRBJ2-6,ASSVDTSGANVLT
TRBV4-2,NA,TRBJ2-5,ASSQHRLAGGLQETQY
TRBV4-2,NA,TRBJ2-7,ASSQRDSYEQY
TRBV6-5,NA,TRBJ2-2,ASTGSHTGELF
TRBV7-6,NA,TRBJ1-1,ASSLRLTNTEAF
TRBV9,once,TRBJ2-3,ASSINRGTQY
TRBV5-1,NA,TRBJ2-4,ASSLAGLVADIQY
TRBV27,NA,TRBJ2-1,ASSDSNYEQF